This T cell receptor beta chain is drawn from a study of blood T cell repertoires in COVID-19. V dropped 4 bases and J dropped 4; count of bases not matched to a gene: 5. Germline lookup yields CDR1 LGHDT and CDR2 YNNKEL (reference sequence). This CDR3 spans 14 amino acids. This clone was counted once. Some clones are missing from TCRdb's copy, which holds only in-frame ones; the method was immunoSEQ multiplex PCR. This table holds some 670,000 clones, 90% found once. The sequence came from a young woman with acute or convalescent COVID-19. The sequenced material came from peripheral blood. The chain links TRBV3-1 (or the pseudogene TRBV3-2) to TRBJ1-1, with 8 bases aligning to TRBD1. The CDR3: CASSRQGRITEAFF. The CDR3 coding sequence is TGTGCCAGCAGCCGACAGGGGAGAATCACTGAAGCTTTCTTT.